A few counts support the clone carrying this TCR beta chain. This specimen comes from a study of OX40 agonist ivuxolimab in advanced cancers. The data were produced by immunoSEQ multiplex PCR, yet TCRdb's version contains in-frame clones alone and is incomplete. The sample has 50,000 to 70,000 clones, 75% to 90% seen once. The V gene's germline CDR1 is SGDLS and CDR2 YYNGEE. Deletions cut 2 bases from V and 0 bases from J, with 9 bases between. The CDR3 spans 14 residues. This TCR was sampled from an adult with an advanced solid tumor such as melanoma, head and neck, liver or kidney cancer. The rearrangement uses TRBV9 and TRBJ2-7, with D possibly TRBD1 on 5 matching bases. The input for sequencing was CD4+ or CD8+ T cells sorted from blood, taken in a trial of the OX40 agonist ivuxolimab. DNA for the CDR3: TGTGCCAGCAGCGTCAGGGCGCTCTCCTACGAGCAGTACTTC. As protein: CASSVRALSYEQYF.